The next 2 T cell receptor beta chains were all read from a single sample in a study of human T cells and chemical hapten exposure. Time point of the sample: patch test 2, 6 weeks after DPC sensitization. Treatment specified: therapeutic diphenylcyclopropenone sensitization with weekly scalp DPC. A single record per CDR3 protein comes from TCRdb applying MiXCR to the RACE reads. Of 110,000 to 150,000 distinct CDR3 sequences listed, 10% to 15% are singletons. Sequences were derived from whole blood, sampled in connection with sensitization to the hapten diphenylcyclopropenone (DPC). Every receptor here comes from a woman aged 45-59 years with alopecia areata. Some clones in this sample may be carry-over from other donors' samples.

Only a few counts were recorded for this clonotype. The chain is built from TRBV13 and TRBJ1-3; TRBD1 might be the D (6 bases). V lost 5 bases and J lost 4, with 15 bases in between. This CDR3 is 15 amino acids long. Looked up from germline, CDR1 is PRHDT and CDR2 is FYEKMQ (reference sequence). The CDR3 DNA is TGTGCCAGCAGCCCAGTCCGGGGGCAGGGAAACACCATATATTTT. Protein sequence: CASSPVRGQGNTIYF.

This clonotype was counted many times. The V call is TRBV29-1, the J call TRBJ1-3, with TRBD1 identical over 9 bases. This CDR3 spans 12 amino acids. CDR1 is SQVTM and CDR2 is ANQGSEA in the germline V gene. The V segment lost 7 bases and the J segment 6 bases; nucleotides outside the gene matches: 4. CDR3 in DNA: TGCAGCGCCCGGACAGGGGCAAACACCATATATTTT. Residues: CSARTGANTIYF.